This TCR beta chain was documented in a study of OX40 agonist ivuxolimab in advanced cancers. In the study overall: Anti-PD-1, anti-PD-L1 or anti-CTLA-4 therapy given earlier was allowed, and approximately 40% had some.

As concerns this clone: The target antigen is unknown.

J lost 4 bases, V lost 1 base, and 4 bases had no gene match. This CDR3 spans 15 amino acids. Germline CDR1 reads SGHRS; CDR2 reads YFSETQ. Sequenced by immunoSEQ multiplex PCR; TCRdb stores in-frame clones only, minus some. Of 50,000 or so clones in the sample, 91% were seen once. Overall study findings and caveats: Undetermined was the antigen specificity of the expanded peripheral T cells. Average numbers of expanded clones were greater in CD8+ T cells than in CD4+.

The clonotype originates from an adult with an advanced solid tumor such as melanoma, head and neck, liver or kidney cancer. The material sequenced was CD4+ or CD8+ T cells sorted from blood, taken in a trial of the OX40 agonist ivuxolimab. The genes are TRBV5-1 and TRBJ2-1; 8 nucleotides line up with TRBD2. In DNA, the CDR3 is TGCGCCAGCAGCTTGCTGAGCGGGGGTTACAATGAGCAGTTCTTC. This codes for CASSLLSGGYNEQFF.